This T cell receptor beta chain was observed in a study of response to subunit inactivated influenza vaccine. This clonotype was seen a handful of times. TCRdb analysed the RT-PCR reads with MiXCR anew, one entry per CDR3 protein. The sample shows more than 600,000 distinct CDR3 sequences, 15% to 20% of them seen only once. The material was PBMCs from blood, obtained 5 days after vaccination. The receptor comes from a man aged 50-59 years who received an inactivated influenza vaccine.

The CDR3 protein is CASSYSGTGVGYEQYF. The CDR3 DNA reads TGTGCCAGCAGTTACTCGGGGACAGGGGTAGGCTACGAGCAGTACTTC. This chain connects TRBV6-5 to TRBJ2-7, with TRBD1 matching over 10 bases. Losses at the gene ends were 0 bases for V and 3 bases for J; bases not matched to a gene: 5. This CDR3 comprises 16 residues. Looked up from germline, CDR1 is MNHEY and CDR2 is SVGAGI.